This TCR beta chain comes out of a study of T-cell reconstitution after alpha-beta-depleted transplantation in children. Unique molecular identifiers were used to barcode this TCRbeta library. TCRdb fed the PCR reads into MiXCR, producing one record per CDR3 protein. The data show 60,000 to 70,000 distinct CDR3 sequences, just under 5% seen once. This clonotype was found many times. This material consisted of PBMCs, mostly from graft donor cells, taken 180 days after TCRalphabeta/CD19-depleted stem cell transplant. The source of this sequence is a boy younger than two who had a stem cell transplant for acute myeloid leukemia, so the T cells may come from the graft donor.

CDR3 sequence: CASSSTGLAGGPGTQYF. CDR3 bases: TGTGCCAGCAGTTCCACGGGACTAGCGGGGGGGCCAGGTACGCAGTATTTT. V is TRBV2 and J is TRBJ2-3; 16 nucleotides line up with TRBD2. This CDR3 is 17 amino acids long. Per the germline V gene, CDR1 is SNHLY and CDR2 is FYNNEI. The trim removed 5 bases at V and 8 bases at J, leaving 10 bases unmatched.